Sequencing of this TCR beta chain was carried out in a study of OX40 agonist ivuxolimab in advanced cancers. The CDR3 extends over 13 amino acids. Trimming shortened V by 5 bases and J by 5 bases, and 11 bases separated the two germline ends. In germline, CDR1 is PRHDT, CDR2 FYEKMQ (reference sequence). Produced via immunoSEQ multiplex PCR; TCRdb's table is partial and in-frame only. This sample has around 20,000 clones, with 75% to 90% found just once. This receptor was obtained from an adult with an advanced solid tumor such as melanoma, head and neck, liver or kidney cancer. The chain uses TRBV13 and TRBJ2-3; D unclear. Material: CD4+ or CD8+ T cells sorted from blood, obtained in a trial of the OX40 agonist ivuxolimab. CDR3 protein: CASSPQNEDTQYF. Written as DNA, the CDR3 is TGTGCCAGCAGCCCGCAGAACGAAGATACGCAGTATTTT.